The rows below give T cell receptor beta chains drawn from one sample of a study of cytomegalovirus exposure and HLA in healthy donors. TCRdb keeps only in-frame clones here, not all; method: immunoSEQ multiplex PCR. The sample has about 190,000 clones, roughly 75% seen once. Sequencing was carried out using PBMCs. The receptors originated from a man aged 25 to 40 in good health and CMV-seropositive. Both conserved end residues are part of each CDR3. The D gene is left open where the match is weak. Part of the rows lack a size; the others show once, few, many or a class for expanded clones.

J gene: TRBJ1-5
clone size: .
D gene: .
V gene: TRBV10-3
CDR3 protein: CAISGPYSNQPQHF
CDR3 DNA: TGTGCCATCAGTGGGCCATATAGCAATCAGCCCCAGCATTTT

J gene: TRBJ1-1
clone size: .
D gene: .
V gene: TRBV19
CDR3 protein: CASSIKGAGTEAFF
CDR3 DNA: TGTGCCAGTAGTATAAAAGGGGCAGGCACTGAAGCTTTCTTT

J gene: TRBJ2-7
clone size: .
D gene: TRBD1
V gene: TRBV6-5
CDR3 protein: CASSSGQGGTYEQYF
CDR3 DNA: TGTGCCAGCAGTTCGGGACAGGGGGGCACCTACGAGCAGTACTTC

J gene: TRBJ2-4
clone size: .
D gene: TRBD2
V gene: TRBV11-2
CDR3 protein: CASTSGSYRGDIQYF
CDR3 DNA: TGTGCCAGTACTAGCGGGAGTTACCGGGGAGACATTCAGTACTTC

J gene: TRBJ2-7
clone size: few
D gene: TRBD2
V gene: TRBV5-6
CDR3 protein: CASSLAASGSYEQYF
CDR3 DNA: TGTGCCAGCAGCTTGGCGGCTAGCGGTAGCTACGAGCAGTACTTC

J gene: TRBJ2-5
clone size: .
D gene: .
V gene: TRBV7-9
CDR3 protein: CASSLVGGRETQYF
CDR3 DNA: TGTGCCAGCAGCTTAGTGGGGGGGCGGGAGACCCAGTACTTC

J gene: TRBJ2-7
clone size: .
D gene: .
V gene: TRBV19
CDR3 protein: CASSIGQGYEQYF
CDR3 DNA: TGTGCCAGTAGTATCGGGCAGGGCTACGAGCAGTACTTC

J gene: TRBJ2-5
clone size: .
D gene: .
V gene: TRBV6-5
CDR3 protein: CASSYFSRPSGETQYF
CDR3 DNA: TGTGCCAGCAGTTACTTTTCTCGGCCCAGCGGAGAGACCCAGTACTTC

J gene: TRBJ2-3
clone size: .
D gene: TRBD1
V gene: TRBV11-1
CDR3 protein: CASSFMGSTQGTQYF
CDR3 DNA: TGTGCCAGCAGCTTTATGGGGTCCACACAGGGGACGCAGTATTTT

J gene: TRBJ2-6
clone size: .
D gene: .
V gene: TRBV29-1
CDR3 protein: CSVPAGSSGANVLTF
CDR3 DNA: TGCAGCGTCCCGGCGGGCAGCTCTGGGGCCAACGTCCTGACTTTC

J gene: TRBJ2-7
clone size: .
D gene: .
V gene: TRBV10-1
CDR3 protein: CASSVGDNEQYF
CDR3 DNA: TGCGCCAGCAGTGTAGGGGACAACGAGCAGTACTTC

J gene: TRBJ2-1
clone size: .
D gene: .
V gene: TRBV27
CDR3 protein: CASSPSSRNEQFF
CDR3 DNA: TGTGCCAGCAGTCCTAGCTCCCGCAATGAGCAGTTCTTC

J gene: TRBJ2-7
clone size: .
D gene: .
V gene: TRBV6-1
CDR3 protein: CASESLRGDEQYF
CDR3 DNA: TGTGCCAGCGAGTCCCTTAGGGGTGACGAGCAGTACTTC

J gene: TRBJ1-5
clone size: .
D gene: .
V gene: TRBV19
CDR3 protein: CASSGAGGNQPQHF
CDR3 DNA: TGTGCCAGTAGTGGGGCAGGGGGCAATCAGCCCCAGCATTTT

J gene: TRBJ2-5
clone size: .
D gene: .
V gene: TRBV2
CDR3 protein: CASGGDGQGRKETQYF
CDR3 DNA: TGTGCCAGTGGGGGGGACGGACAGGGAAGAAAAGAGACCCAGTACTTC

J gene: TRBJ2-3
clone size: .
D gene: TRBD2
V gene: TRBV7-9
CDR3 protein: CASSSPSSGRTDTQYF
CDR3 DNA: TGTGCCAGCAGCTCTCCATCTAGCGGGAGGACAGATACGCAGTATTTT

J gene: TRBJ2-7
clone size: .
D gene: .
V gene: TRBV4-2
CDR3 protein: CASSQTGYLPYEQYF
CDR3 DNA: TGTGCCAGCAGCCAAACAGGGTACCTCCCCTACGAGCAGTACTTC

J gene: TRBJ1-2
clone size: .
D gene: .
V gene: TRBV19
CDR3 protein: CASSIPTLPDRPNYGYTF
CDR3 DNA: TGTGCCAGTAGTATCCCTACCCTTCCAGACAGGCCTAACTATGGCTACACCTTC

J gene: TRBJ1-5
clone size: .
D gene: .
V gene: TRBV5-5
CDR3 protein: CASSLHAGRGPYQPQHF
CDR3 DNA: TGTGCCAGCAGCTTGCATGCGGGCAGAGGGCCTTATCAGCCCCAGCATTTT

J gene: TRBJ2-7
clone size: .
D gene: TRBD1
V gene: TRBV5-5
CDR3 protein: CASSSPGTGSSYEQYF
CDR3 DNA: TGTGCCAGCAGCTCCCCCGGGACAGGTTCCTCCTACGAGCAGTACTTC

J gene: TRBJ1-5
clone size: .
D gene: .
V gene: TRBV6-1
CDR3 protein: CASSEAVDSQGNQPQHF
CDR3 DNA: TGTGCCAGCAGTGAAGCTGTGGACAGCCAAGGCAATCAGCCCCAGCATTTT

J gene: TRBJ1-1
clone size: .
D gene: .
V gene: TRBV5-1
CDR3 protein: CASSLRQRTPLGEAFF
CDR3 DNA: TGCGCCAGCAGCTTGCGACAGCGTACACCTCTAGGCGAAGCTTTCTTT

J gene: TRBJ2-2
clone size: .
D gene: .
V gene: TRBV19
CDR3 protein: CATQGRLNTGELFF
CDR3 DNA: TGTGCCACCCAGGGGAGACTGAACACCGGGGAGCTGTTTTTT

J gene: TRBJ2-7
clone size: .
D gene: TRBD2
V gene: TRBV5-4
CDR3 protein: CASSPGTSKIYEQYF
CDR3 DNA: TGTGCCAGCAGCCCTGGGACTAGCAAAATCTACGAGCAGTACTTC

J gene: TRBJ1-2
clone size: .
D gene: .
V gene: TRBV7-2
CDR3 protein: CASSASNPAGDKRGYTF
CDR3 DNA: TGTGCCAGCAGCGCCTCCAACCCAGCCGGGGACAAGCGCGGCTACACCTTC

J gene: TRBJ2-3
clone size: once
D gene: TRBD2
V gene: TRBV18
CDR3 protein: CASSPILAGGLITDTQYF
CDR3 DNA: TGTGCCAGCTCACCAATACTAGCGGGGGGGCTCATCACAGATACGCAGTATTTT